This T cell receptor (beta chain) came from a study of T cell responses to AZD1222 COVID-19 vaccine. The CDR3 consists of 12 residues. V lost 3 bases and J 14 bases, leaving 14 bases between the germline ends. TCRdb keeps only in-frame clones here, not all; method: immunoSEQ multiplex PCR. Counted here are some 170,000 clones, over 85% occurring once; the ten biggest clones make up around 2.6%. The clonotype comes from an adult in good health. The chain combines TRBV12-3 or TRBV12-4 with TRBJ2-1; D tentatively reads TRBD1 or TRBD2 (5 bases each). The specimen was peripheral blood, collected on day 0 of AZD1222 vaccination. CDR3 region: CASSFEGTVEFF. DNA for the CDR3: TGTGCCAGCAGTTTCGAGGGGACGGTGGAGTTCTTC.